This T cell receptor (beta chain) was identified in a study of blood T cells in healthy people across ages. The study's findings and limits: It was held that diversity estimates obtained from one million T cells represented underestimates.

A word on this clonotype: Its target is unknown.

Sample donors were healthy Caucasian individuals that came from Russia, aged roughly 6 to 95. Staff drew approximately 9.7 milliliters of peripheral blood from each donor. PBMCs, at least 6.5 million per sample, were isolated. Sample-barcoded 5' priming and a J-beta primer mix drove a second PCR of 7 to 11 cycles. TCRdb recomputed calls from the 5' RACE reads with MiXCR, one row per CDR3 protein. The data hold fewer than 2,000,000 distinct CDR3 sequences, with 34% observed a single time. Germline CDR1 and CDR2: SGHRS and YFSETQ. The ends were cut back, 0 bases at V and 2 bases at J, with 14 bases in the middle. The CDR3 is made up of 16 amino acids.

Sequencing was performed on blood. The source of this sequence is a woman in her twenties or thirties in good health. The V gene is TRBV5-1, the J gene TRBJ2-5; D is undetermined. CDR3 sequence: CASSLGSAARQETQYF. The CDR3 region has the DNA TGCGCCAGCAGCTTGGGATCGGCGGCCCGACAAGAGACCCAGTACTTC.